This TCR beta chain was found in a study of OX40 agonist ivuxolimab in advanced cancers. As for the study in general: Administration of intravenous ivuxolimab to patients occurred every 2 weeks at 0.01 to 10 mg/kg.

Notes on this clone: Its specificity is unknown.

Overall study results and limits: Nonresponders included some who also had low normalized T-cell clonal expansion.

Only in-frame clones appear in the TCRdb table, and some are missing; sequencing was by immunoSEQ multiplex PCR. The sample holds over 60,000 clones, 70% to 90% seen once. V gave up 6 bases and J gave up 6 bases, with 15 bases separating them. Germline-derived CDR1 and CDR2 are MNHNS and SASEGT. CDR3 length: 13 amino acids. The sample here was CD4+ or CD8+ T cells sorted from blood, taken in a trial of the OX40 agonist ivuxolimab. This chain joins TRBV6-1 and TRBJ2-7; D possibly corresponds to TRBD1 (6 bases). The receptor's source is an adult with an advanced solid tumor such as melanoma, head and neck, liver or kidney cancer. The CDR3 DNA reads TGTGCCAGCAGGGGGACAAATCTTCGCGAGCAGTACTTC. It encodes CASRGTNLREQYF.